The clone carrying this T cell receptor (beta chain) has only a few counts. The sample originates from a study of Graves' ophthalmopathy and Graves' hyperthyroidism. Other autoimmune diseases, uncontrolled infections, pregnancy or lactation led to the exclusion of patients. This CDR3 has 16 residues. Trimming removed 0 bases from V and 0 bases from J, with 11 bases in between. Germline V lookup: CDR1 LGHDT, CDR2 YNNKEL (reference sequence). TCR beta CDR3 amplification used RNA transcripts. HTBI primers primed a first-round RT-PCR, and a second-round multiplex PCR followed. One entry per CDR3 protein, called by TCRdb with MiXCR from the multiplex PCR reads. The data contain 650,000 to 800,000 distinct CDR3 sequences, roughly two fifths of them singletons.

Material: peripheral blood. The sequence was obtained from an adult man with Graves' ophthalmopathy. V gene TRBV3-1 combines with J gene TRBJ1-2; D perhaps matches TRBD1 (5 bases). The CDR3 sequence: CASSQDLQATNYGYTF. In nucleotides, the CDR3 is TGTGCCAGCAGCCAAGACCTACAGGCCACTAACTATGGCTACACCTTC.